These 23 T cell receptor beta chains came from one sample sequenced in a study of T cell responses to AZD1222 COVID-19 vaccine. Method: immunoSEQ multiplex PCR; TCRdb's copy keeps in-frame clones and lacks some. The data show around 160,000 clones, with more than 85% seen just once and 1.5% to 2% held by the top ten. The source was peripheral blood, collected on day 0 of AZD1222 vaccination. These receptors were taken from an adult in good health.

The rearrangement uses TRBV5-6 and TRBJ1-1; possibly TRBD1 for D (5 bases). The germline gives CDR1 SGHDT, CDR2 YYEEEE. This CDR3 has 14 residues. Deletions cut 0 bases from V and 5 bases from J, with 11 bases between. CDR3 sequence: CASSLVPEGTEAFF. DNA for the CDR3: TGTGCCAGCAGCTTGGTTCCGGAGGGGACTGAAGCTTTCTTT.

This chain joins TRBV6-5 and TRBJ1-2; tentatively, D is TRBD1 (6 bases). CDR3 length: 14 amino acids. The V gene's germline CDR1 is MNHEY and CDR2 SVGAGI. V was clipped by 7 bases and J by 3 bases, with 15 bases between them. The CDR3 region has the DNA TGTGCCAGCATGAGACAGGTAATCGACTATGGCTACACCTTC. This sequence encodes CASMRQVIDYGYTF.

The chain couples TRBV7-2 to TRBJ1-2; D call uncertain. This CDR3 region has 13 residues. Germline CDR1 SGHTA, CDR2 FQGNSA. Trimming pared 4 bases from V and 6 bases from J, leaving 12 bases between. CDR3 sequence: CASSWTNGDGYTF. CDR3 nucleotide sequence: TGTGCCAGCAGCTGGACGAATGGCGATGGCTACACCTTC.

V usage is TRBV19 and J usage is TRBJ2-1; 10 nucleotides agree with TRBD1. The germline CDR1 and CDR2 sequences are LNHDA and SQIVND (reference sequence). J lost 7 bases, V lost 8 bases, and 11 bases had no gene match. The CDR3 is made up of 15 amino acids. The CDR3 sequence: CASRMGTGVPNEQFF. In DNA, the CDR3 is TGTGCCAGTCGAATGGGGACAGGGGTCCCTAATGAGCAGTTCTTC. The full variable domain, with the rest looked up from reference TRBV19 and TRBJ2-1, is DGGITQSPKYLFRKEGQNVTLSCEQNLNHDAMYWYRQDPGQGLRLIYYSQIVNDFQKGDIAEGYSVSREKKESFPLTVTSAQKNPTAFYLCASRMGTGVPNEQFFGPGTRLTVL.

J is TRBJ1-1 and V is TRBV2, with TRBD1 identical over 11 bases. Trimming cost V 6 bases and J 4 bases; bases outside gene matches: 7. Germline lookup yields CDR1 SNHLY and CDR2 FYNNEI. This CDR3 comprises 15 residues. Written as DNA, the CDR3 is TGTGCCAGCAGATCGCCCGGGACAGGGGGCACTGAAGCTTTCTTT. The encoded protein is CASRSPGTGGTEAFF.

V and J are TRBV12-5 and TRBJ1-1; D remains ambiguous. This CDR3 is built from 13 residues. Germline V gives CDR1 LGHNT, CDR2 FRNRAP. Trimming stripped 1 base from V and 4 bases from J, with 7 bases between. CDR3 protein: CASGLDRGTEAFF. The CDR3 DNA follows: TGTGCTAGTGGTTTGGATCGGGGCACTGAAGCTTTCTTT.

Turning to this clone: Other DNA sequences in the same sample also yield this CDR3. The chain carries TRBV6-5 and TRBJ1-5; D ambiguous. The CDR3 totals 13 residues. The ends were cut back, 2 bases at V and 4 bases at J, with 6 bases in the middle. Germline CDR1 MNHEY, CDR2 SVGAGI. CDR3 sequence reads: CASSYGRNQPQHF. CDR3 coding DNA: TGTGCCAGCAGTTACGGGAGAAATCAGCCCCAGCATTTT.

This chain joins TRBV10-1 and TRBJ2-6, with D unclear. CDR1 is WNHNN and CDR2 is SYGVQD in the germline V gene (reference sequence). The CDR3 totals 17 residues. V shed 10 bases and J shed 3 bases, with 22 bases lying between them. CDR3 sequence: CATSAGVLADGANVLTF. In DNA form, the CDR3 reads TGCGCCACCTCGGCCGGTGTGCTTGCCGATGGGGCCAACGTCCTGACTTTC.

V is TRBV7-9 and J is TRBJ1-4; tentative D call: TRBD1 (6 bases). The CDR3 totals 15 residues. Germline CDR1 and CDR2: SEHNR and FQNEAQ (reference sequence). Trimming took 4 bases from V and 8 from J, leaving 17 bases between them. The CDR3 sequence: CASSSSYRVGEKLFF. The DNA of the CDR3 is TGTGCCAGCAGCTCCAGTTACAGGGTTGGCGAAAAACTGTTTTTT. The whole variable domain, filled in from reference TRBV7-9 and TRBJ1-4, reads DTGVSQNPRHKITKRGQNVTFRCDPISEHNRLYWYRQTLGQGPEFLTYFQNEAQLEKSRLLSDRFSAERPKGSFSTLEIQRTEQGDSAMYLCASSSSYRVGEKLFFGSGTQLSVL.

J is TRBJ1-2 and V is TRBV5-1; D gene ambiguous. CDR1 and CDR2 from the germline V gene are SGHRS and YFSETQ. Between the trimmed V and J ends, which lost 2 bases and 0 bases, there was a span of 8 bases. CDR3 length equals 14 residues. CDR3 sequence: CASSFTGANYGYTF. The CDR3 coding sequence is TGCGCCAGCAGCTTCACGGGAGCTAACTATGGCTACACCTTC.

The chain has TRBV29-1 and TRBJ2-1; 10 bases map to TRBD2. Germline V CDR1 and CDR2: SQVTM, ANQGSEA. CDR3 length equals 14 residues. J was trimmed by 5 bases and V by 4 bases; bases with no gene match: 5. The CDR3 loop is CSVGRLAGNNEQFF. CDR3 in DNA: TGCAGCGTTGGCAGACTAGCGGGCAACAATGAGCAGTTCTTC.

The rearrangement links TRBV7-3 to TRBJ2-2; no clear D gene. The germline CDR1 and CDR2 sequences are SGHTA and FQGTGA. Trimming stripped 2 bases from V and 5 bases from J, with 3 bases between. The CDR3 is 12 residues long. The CDR3 spells CASSLQTGELFF. The DNA for the CDR3 is TGTGCCAGCAGCTTACAAACCGGGGAGCTGTTTTTT.

The V gene is TRBV2, the J gene TRBJ2-1; 10 bases agree with TRBD2. The CDR3 is 17 amino acids. Germline V CDR1 and CDR2: SNHLY, FYNNEI. The V segment lost 6 bases and the J segment 3 bases; nucleotides outside the gene matches: 11. This CDR3 reads CASRDNSGRRNYNEQFF. For the CDR3, the DNA is TGTGCCAGCAGGGACAATAGCGGGAGGAGGAACTACAATGAGCAGTTCTTC. Complete variable domain (other parts from reference TRBV2 and TRBJ2-1): EPEVTQTPSHQVTQMGQEVILRCVPISNHLYFYWYRQILGQKVEFLVSFYNNEISEKSEIFDDQFSVERPDGSNFTLKIRSTKLEDSAMYFCASRDNSGRRNYNEQFFGPGTRLTVL.

This chain joins TRBV3-1 (or the pseudogene TRBV3-2) and TRBJ2-7; D uncertain. Germline V gene sequence: CDR1 LGHDT, CDR2 YNNKEL (reference sequence). V lost 3 bases and J 6 bases, leaving 6 bases between the germline ends. The CDR3 totals 11 residues. The CDR3 DNA is TGTGCCAGCAGCCAGAGAGGCGAGCAGTACTTC. Translation: CASSQRGEQYF.

V is TRBV5-1 and J is TRBJ2-3; D is ambiguous. The CDR3 loop spans 15 amino acids. The V end lost 0 bases, the J end lost 0 bases, and 8 bases lay between the germline ends. Germline V gene data show CDR1 as SGHRS and CDR2 as YFSETQ. The CDR3 here is CASSLAASSTDTQYF. The CDR3 DNA sequence: TGCGCCAGCAGCTTGGCAGCCAGCAGCACAGATACGCAGTATTTT.

This sequence joins TRBV3-1 (or the pseudogene TRBV3-2) and TRBJ2-3, with D hard to call. This CDR3 is built from 15 residues. CDR1 LGHDT and CDR2 YNNKEL come from the germline V gene (reference sequence). The V end lost 1 base, the J end lost 0 bases, and 8 bases lay between the germline ends. The CDR3 bases are TGTGCCAGCAGCCAAGCCATCCTAAGCACAGATACGCAGTATTTT. This translates into CASSQAILSTDTQYF.

This chain connects TRBV9 to TRBJ1-2, with unresolved D. The CDR3 runs 13 residues. V lost 4 bases to trimming and J lost 1 base, with 8 bases between them. Per germline, CDR1 SGDLS and CDR2 YYNGEE. The CDR3 spells CASSTEGNYGYTF. The CDR3 DNA reads TGTGCCAGCAGCACAGAGGGTAACTATGGCTACACCTTC.

This clone occurred once. The chain combines TRBV19 with TRBJ2-1; D possibly corresponds to TRBD2 (6 bases). Looked up from germline, CDR1 is LNHDA and CDR2 is SQIVND (reference sequence). The CDR3 contains 16 residues. V gave up 5 bases and J gave up 2 bases, with 16 bases separating them. CDR3 region: CASSSWGGGAYNEQFF. The CDR3 bases are TGTGCCAGTAGTTCCTGGGGAGGAGGGGCCTACAATGAGCAGTTCTTC.

The V gene is TRBV5-1, the J gene TRBJ2-3; D is perhaps TRBD2 (7 bases). The ends were cut back, 7 bases at V and 3 bases at J, with 18 bases in the middle. CDR3 length: 15 amino acids. CDR1 is SGHRS, CDR2 YFSETQ, per germline. The CDR3 bases are TGCGCCAGCGGGATAGGGGGGGCCGGTACAGATACGCAGTATTTT. Translation: CASGIGGAGTDTQYF.

The rearrangement uses TRBV5-4 and TRBJ1-1, with 9 bases lining up with TRBD1. This CDR3 has 16 residues. The germline gives CDR1 SGHNT, CDR2 YYREEE (reference sequence). After removal of 0 bases from V and 4 bases from J, the junction contained 7 bases not matched to a gene. This chain's CDR3 is CASSLVAGQGSTEAFF. CDR3 nucleotides: TGTGCCAGCAGCTTGGTAGCTGGACAGGGGAGCACTGAAGCTTTCTTT. Drawing the rest from reference TRBV5-4 and TRBJ1-1, the complete variable domain is ETGVTQSPTHLIKTRGQQVTLRCSSQSGHNTVSWYQQALGQGPQFIFQYYREEENGRGNFPPRFSGLQFPNYSSELNVNALELDDSALYLCASSLVAGQGSTEAFFGQGTRLTVV.

The chain links TRBV9 to TRBJ1-1, with 8 bases aligning to TRBD1. Germline lookup yields CDR1 SGDLS and CDR2 YYNGEE. V gave up 1 base and J gave up 9 bases; unmatched junction bases: 8. CDR3 length: 14 residues. This CDR3 reads CASSVSFGDRQAFF. The DNA for the CDR3 is TGTGCCAGCAGCGTAAGTTTTGGGGACAGGCAAGCTTTCTTT. Complete variable domain (other parts from reference TRBV9 and TRBJ1-1): DSGVTQTPKHLITATGQRVTLRCSPRSGDLSVYWYQQSLDQGLQFLIQYYNGEERAKGNILERFSAQQFPDLHSELNLSSLELGDSALYFCASSVSFGDRQAFFGQGTRLTVV.

The V call is TRBV9, the J call TRBJ1-1; D remains ambiguous. The CDR3 contains 13 residues. Trimming shortened V by 8 bases and J by 1 base, and 12 bases separated the two germline ends. Germline V lookup: CDR1 SGDLS, CDR2 YYNGEE. Here the CDR3 reads CASSRTGNTEAFF. DNA of the CDR3: TGTGCCAGTTCAAGGACCGGGAACACTGAAGCTTTCTTT.

V gene TRBV7-2 combines with J gene TRBJ2-3, with TRBD2 matching over 9 bases. The CDR3 is 17 amino acids. Trimming cost V 1 base and J 5 bases; bases outside gene matches: 10. Germline V gene lookup returns CDR1 SGHTA and CDR2 FQGNSA. The CDR3 region is CASSLGSGGAGRDTQYF. The CDR3 bases are TGTGCCAGCAGCTTAGGTAGCGGGGGCGCGGGTAGAGATACGCAGTATTTT.